This T cell receptor (beta chain) was identified in a study of blood T cell repertoires in COVID-19. Study-level background: Samples representing acute and convalescent COVID-19 were sourced from the United States, Italy and Spain.

TCRdb's table, derived via immunoSEQ multiplex PCR, lists solely in-frame clones and lacks some. The table shows about 270,000 clones, with 88% occurring only once. In germline, CDR1 is SEHNR, CDR2 FQNEAQ (reference sequence). This CDR3 has 15 residues. Trimming removed 1 base from V and 6 bases from J, with 15 bases in between. Participants, roughly 18 to 100 years old, spanned fewer than 30 US areas. Clinical history reported by participants formed the basis on which cohorts were assigned. Donors in Cohort 3 counted as recovered after two negative PCRs, clearance, or symptom resolution. V usage is TRBV7-9 and J usage is TRBJ1-2; D gene unclear. Sequences were obtained from PBMCs or T cells enriched from blood (not recorded which). The source is a woman aged 50 to 60 who had recovered from COVID-19. CDR3 amino acids: CASSLGLAPLNGYTF. The CDR3 coding sequence is TGTGCCAGCAGCTTAGGTTTGGCTCCCCTGAATGGCTACACCTTC.